A selection of T cell receptor beta chains follows, all from one sample in a study of cytomegalovirus exposure and HLA in healthy donors. The method was immunoSEQ multiplex PCR; TCRdb's version includes in-frame clones alone and lacks a portion of them. This specimen shows 150,000 to 200,000 clones; the ten leading clones hold roughly 0.7%. Sample: PBMCs. These receptor sequences come from a boy aged 5-17 years in good health and CMV-seronegative. Each CDR3 is given with its conserved first and last residue. The order of the fields is V gene, J gene, D gene, CDR3 protein, CDR3 DNA. The D gene is left open where the match is weak.

V: TRBV7-2
J: TRBJ2-5
D: TRBD2
CDR3: CASSTTSGGGGTQYF
DNA: TGTGCCAGCAGCACGACTAGCGGGGGGGGCGGGACCCAGTACTTC

V: TRBV19
J: TRBJ2-3
D: -
CDR3: CASSMAQNTDTQYF
DNA: TGTGCCAGTAGTATGGCCCAAAACACAGATACGCAGTATTTT

V: TRBV4-2
J: TRBJ1-5
D: TRBD1
CDR3: CASSQENTGDSSNQPQHF
DNA: TGTGCCAGCAGCCAAGAAAATACAGGGGACTCGAGCAATCAGCCCCAGCATTTT

V: TRBV7-2
J: TRBJ1-1
D: TRBD1
CDR3: CASSRGQNIEAFF
DNA: TGTGCCAGCAGCCGGGGACAGAATATCGAAGCTTTCTTT

V: TRBV19
J: TRBJ1-3
D: -
CDR3: CASSIRGAGNTIYF
DNA: TGTGCCAGTAGTATAAGGGGTGCCGGAAACACCATATATTTT

V: TRBV7-9
J: TRBJ2-2
D: TRBD1
CDR3: CASSTSRDRGITGELFF
DNA: TGTGCCAGCAGCACCAGCCGGGACAGGGGGATTACCGGGGAGCTGTTTTTT

V: TRBV4-3
J: TRBJ1-2
D: -
CDR3: CASSQGGGKYGYTF
DNA: TGCGCCAGCAGCCAAGGCGGGGGAAAGTATGGCTACACCTTC

V: TRBV11-1
J: TRBJ2-7
D: -
CDR3: CASSSRRFYEQYF
DNA: TGTGCCAGCAGCTCCAGAAGATTCTACGAGCAGTACTTC

V: TRBV2
J: TRBJ2-5
D: TRBD2
CDR3: CASTVRLAEIETQYF
DNA: TGTGCCAGCACCGTCAGACTAGCTGAGATCGAGACCCAGTACTTC

V: TRBV19
J: TRBJ2-5
D: -
CDR3: CASSIGRGETQYF
DNA: TGTGCCAGTAGTATAGGCAGGGGAGAGACCCAGTACTTC

V: TRBV6-6
J: TRBJ1-2
D: TRBD1
CDR3: CASKTGANYGYTF
DNA: TGTGCCAGCAAGACAGGGGCTAACTATGGCTACACCTTC

V: TRBV19
J: TRBJ1-2
D: -
CDR3: CASSMGDKSNYGYTF
DNA: TGTGCCAGTAGTATGGGGGACAAATCTAACTATGGCTACACCTTC

V: TRBV28
J: TRBJ2-5
D: -
CDR3: CASSLVGGRETQYF
DNA: TGTGCCAGCAGTTTAGTCGGGGGGCGCGAGACCCAGTACTTC

V: TRBV4-1
J: TRBJ1-1
D: -
CDR3: CASSIILGSGRGAFF
DNA: TGCGCCAGCAGCATTATACTGGGGTCCGGAAGGGGAGCTTTCTTT

V: TRBV13
J: TRBJ1-1
D: TRBD1
CDR3: CASSRREQGAILAFF
DNA: TGTGCCAGCAGCCGACGGGAACAGGGGGCTATATTAGCTTTCTTT

V: TRBV7-2
J: TRBJ2-3
D: TRBD1
CDR3: CASSQQGARTDTQYF
DNA: TGTGCCAGCAGCCAACAGGGGGCCCGCACAGATACGCAGTATTTT

V: TRBV19
J: TRBJ1-1
D: TRBD1
CDR3: CASNGVGTGETEAFF
DNA: TGTGCCAGTAACGGGGTCGGGACAGGGGAGACTGAAGCTTTCTTT